The T cell receptor beta chain described here comes from a study of cytomegalovirus exposure and HLA in healthy donors. Study-wide points: Rarity marked most TCR sequences, yet some public TCRs occurred in many donors. Researchers catalogued 150 or so TCR beta chains as cytomegalovirus-associated.

As regards this clone: Its antigen is currently unknown.

The PCR had 60 Vbeta and 13 Jbeta primers. The assay was immunoSEQ multiplex PCR, and TCRdb's table has in-frame clones only and misses some. The sample yields around 200,000 clones, approximately 83% seen once. This CDR3 comprises 15 residues. V shed 5 bases and J 0 bases; nucleotides not matched to a gene: 6. Germline loops: CDR1 SGHAT, CDR2 FQNNGV. The specimen sequenced was PBMCs. The V gene is TRBV11-2, the J gene TRBJ1-1; 7 nucleotides agree with TRBD1. This TCR came from a woman between 45 and 60 years old in good health and CMV-seropositive. CDR3 loop: CASSPRDSMNTEAFF. CDR3 coding DNA: TGTGCCAGCAGCCCCCGGGACAGCATGAACACTGAAGCTTTCTTT.